This T cell receptor (beta chain) originates from a study of Tregs in tolerant kidney transplant recipients. Of note for this clone: Its specificity is unknown.

TCRdb's table, derived via immunoSEQ multiplex PCR, lists solely in-frame clones and lacks some. The data hold about 44,000 clones, with nearly 97% observed a single time. Losses at the gene ends were 6 bases for V and 4 bases for J; bases not matched to a gene: 7. This CDR3 is built from 14 residues. CDR1 MNHEY and CDR2 SVGAGI come from the germline V gene. Whole-study results and caveats: Activated donor B cell expansion appeared to reveal the most relevant donor-specific TCRbeta repertoire.

This receptor was identified in a human donor in good health. This rearrangement joins TRBV6-5 to TRBJ2-7; 9 nucleotides match TRBD1. Sequencing was done on a sample of Tregs from blood cultured with allogeneic cells. This CDR3 is CASSSGQGSYEQYF. CDR3 DNA: TGTGCCAGCAGCTCGGGACAGGGATCTTACGAGCAGTACTTC.